This T cell receptor (beta chain) comes out of a study of blood T cell repertoires in COVID-19. Looking at the study overall: Sites in the United States, Italy and Spain provided acute and convalescent COVID-19 samples. The cDNA or gDNA used as material had been derived from T cells, B-cell-depleted T cells, or PBMCs.

As originally analysed: Estimation of nucleated cell counts was performed using reference gene primer amplification. Sequencing used immunoSEQ multiplex PCR; TCRdb keeps in-frame clones, though not all of them. V and J calls and clone size come straight from that table; D and trimming were deduced from the DNA. This table has about 110,000 clones, less than 85% appearing once. CDR3 length: 15 amino acids. V was pared by 4 bases and J by 9 bases, with 16 bases between. Germline-derived CDR1 and CDR2 are ENHRY and SYGVKD. The sequence was obtained from a woman aged 60-70 years with acute or convalescent COVID-19. V is TRBV10-3 and J is TRBJ2-6; no reliable D call. Sequenced sample: peripheral blood. CDR3 sequence reads: CAISGSASADNVLTF. In DNA, the CDR3 is TGTGCCATCAGTGGATCCGCAAGCGCAGACAACGTCCTGACTTTC.